This entry features one T cell receptor beta chain sequence. Its antigen is undetermined. The junction shows a germline mismatch at one end, possibly a read error. The record originates from a study of cytomegalovirus exposure and HLA in healthy donors. Notes on the study in general: Presence/absence comparisons presumed near-even sequencing depth among donors. The study designated 164 TCR beta chains cytomegalovirus-associated.

CDR3 size: 15 residues. The V gene's germline CDR1 is SGHVS and CDR2 FQNEAQ. Amplification used 60 Vbeta primers and 13 Jbeta primers. Generated by immunoSEQ multiplex PCR, the TCRdb table keeps only in-frame clones and is missing some. The sample records 70,000 to 90,000 clones, more than 50% being singletons. The chain combines TRBV7-8 with TRBJ2-7; perhaps TRBD2 as D (5 bases). The specimen sequenced was PBMCs. The origin of this receptor is a woman aged 40 to 50 in good health and CMV-seropositive. CDR3 region: CASSPISRADYKQYF. CDR3 sequence (DNA): TGTGCCAGCAGCCCCATTTCCCGGGCCGACTACAAGCAGTACTTC.